This TCR beta chain was sequenced in a study of cytomegalovirus exposure and HLA in healthy donors. Points from the study as a whole: The authors later found most CMV-associated TCR beta chains appeared HLA-restricted. According to an earlier analysis, most TCR beta V segments yielded productive rearrangements about 87% or about 30% of the time. The listing of 150 to 200 TCR beta chains classed them as cytomegalovirus-associated.

This clone was picked up a small number of times. Its antigen is currently unknown. The CDR3 is made up of 12 amino acids. J was trimmed by 7 bases and V by 7 bases; bases with no gene match: 4. CDR1 SNHLY and CDR2 FYNNEI come from the germline V gene. The study ran its PCR with 60 Vbeta and 13 Jbeta primers. Profiled with immunoSEQ multiplex PCR; TCRdb holds only in-frame clones, not every one. This table has over 90,000 clones, around 68% appearing once. The V call is TRBV2, the J call TRBJ1-5; 7 bases are a match to TRBD1. This sequence was found in a human donor in good health. The sequenced sample consisted of PBMCs. CDR3 region: CASNTGAQPQHF. Here the CDR3 DNA reads TGTGCCAGCAACACAGGGGCCCAGCCCCAGCATTTT. The variable domain in full, completed from reference TRBV2 and TRBJ1-5, reads EPEVTQTPSHQVTQMGQEVILRCVPISNHLYFYWYRQILGQKVEFLVSFYNNEISEKSEIFDDQFSVERPDGSNFTLKIRSTKLEDSAMYFCASNTGAQPQHFGDGTRLSIL.